The 13 T cell receptor beta chains in this list originate from one sample, sequenced in a study of blood T cells in healthy people across ages. Alongside a J-beta primer mix, a sample-barcoded 5' primer served in a second PCR lasting roughly 6 to 11 cycles. TCRdb re-called the 5' RACE reads with MiXCR, one entry per CDR3 protein. There are 1.8 million or so distinct CDR3 sequences in the sample; approximately 39% occur only once, and about 23% lies in the top ten. Material: blood. The receptors stem from a human donor in good health.

The genes are TRBV3-1 and TRBJ1-2; weak D call: TRBD1 (5 bases). The V end lost 0 bases, the J end lost 4 bases, and 12 bases lay between the germline ends. From germline, CDR1 is LGHDT and CDR2 YNNKEL (reference sequence). There are 15 residues in the CDR3. The CDR3 DNA reads as TGTGCCAGCAGCCAAGATGTACAGGCAGGCTATGGCTACACCTTC. Protein product: CASSQDVQAGYGYTF. Full variable domain (remainder filled in from reference TRBV3-1 and TRBJ1-2): DTAVSQTPKYLVTQMGNDKSIKCEQNLGHDTMYWYKQDSKKFLKIMFSYNNKELIINETVPNRFSPKSPDKAHLNLHINSLELGDSAVYFCASSQDVQAGYGYTFGSGTRLTVV.

This clonotype was seen only a few times. CDR3 amino acids: CASSGRLAGGRGDTQYF. The CDR3 DNA follows: TGTGCCAGCAGTGGTCGACTAGCGGGGGGGCGTGGAGATACGCAGTATTTT. The chain carries TRBV6-1 and TRBJ2-3; 14 nucleotides match TRBD2. This CDR3 contains 17 residues. Germline CDR1 is MNHNS and CDR2 is SASEGT. Trimming removed 4 bases from V and 5 bases from J; junction bases left unmatched: 8.

The chain is built from TRBV3-1 and TRBJ2-5, with D perhaps assigned TRBD1 or TRBD2 (5 bases each). Germline V gives CDR1 LGHDT, CDR2 YNNKEL (reference sequence). The CDR3 has 16 residues. The V end lost 0 bases, the J end lost 4 bases, and 15 bases lay between the germline ends. This chain's CDR3 is CASSQELGPSLETQYF. The DNA of the CDR3 is TGTGCCAGCAGCCAAGAACTGGGACCCAGCCTAGAGACCCAGTACTTC.

The gene calls are TRBV20-1 and TRBJ2-7; 10 nucleotides align to TRBD1. J was trimmed by 4 bases and V by 1 base; bases with no gene match: 10. CDR3 length: 16 residues. The germline gives CDR1 DFQATT, CDR2 SNEGSKA (reference sequence). The CDR3 DNA sequence: TGCAGTGCTAGAGGTTTACTCCGGGACAGGGGATACGAGCAGTACTTC. Translating it yields CSARGLLRDRGYEQYF.

This clonotype was recorded at least ten times. The chain uses TRBV20-1 and TRBJ2-3; TRBD1 might be the D (7 bases). The CDR3 is made up of 15 amino acids. From germline, CDR1 is DFQATT and CDR2 SNEGSKA (reference sequence). With 5 bases removed from V and 4 bases from J, the gap between germline ends came to 19 bases. The DNA for the CDR3 is TGCAGTGCTCCCCCGCGGGACAGAACATCAGATACGCAGTATTTT. Amino acids: CSAPPRDRTSDTQYF.

This clonotype was found a few times. This chain's CDR3 is CSVLSGGSYEQYF. The CDR3 DNA sequence: TGCAGCGTCTTAAGCGGGGGCTCCTACGAGCAGTACTTC. The chain is built from TRBV29-1 and TRBJ2-7; TRBD2 agrees at 8 bases. Per germline, CDR1 SQVTM and CDR2 ANQGSEA. The CDR3 consists of 13 residues. V shed 6 bases and J 0 bases; nucleotides not matched to a gene: 4.

This chain links TRBV5-6 with TRBJ1-1; a weak D match, TRBD1 (5 bases). The CDR3 length is 16 residues. V lost 4 bases to trimming and J lost 1 base, with 17 bases between them. Per germline, CDR1 SGHDT and CDR2 YYEEEE. The CDR3 DNA sequence: TGTGCCAGCAGCGCCCGATCGGGGCGGGGGAACACTGAAGCTTTCTTT. It translates to CASSARSGRGNTEAFF.

This clonotype was detected a few times. The V and J genes are TRBV29-1 and TRBJ2-1; D is unresolved. Germline assignment: CDR1 SQVTM and CDR2 ANQGSEA. The CDR3 length is 12 residues. V shed 0 bases and J shed 10 bases, with 10 bases lying between them. The CDR3, as DNA: TGCAGCGTTGAAGATCCAGGTTACGAGCAGTTCTTC. Translating it yields CSVEDPGYEQFF.

The chain has TRBV7-3 and TRBJ1-6; D is perhaps TRBD1 (5 bases). CDR1 and CDR2 (germline): SGHTA, FQGTGA. V was pared by 5 bases and J by 10 bases, with 15 bases between. The length of the CDR3 is 14 residues. CDR3 protein: CASSAGAFGSPLHF. For the CDR3, the DNA is TGTGCCAGCAGCGCCGGGGCGTTCGGATCACCCCTCCACTTT.

The genes are TRBV14 and TRBJ2-3; D is undetermined. Trimming left V 2 bases short and J 6 bases short, with 15 bases between. Germline assignment: CDR1 SGHDN and CDR2 FVKESK. This CDR3 has 15 residues. The CDR3 DNA reads as TGTGCCAGCAGCCAAAGCAGGTTAGCCAAGGATACGCAGTATTTT. Its translation is CASSQSRLAKDTQYF.

This clonotype turned up a few times. This chain connects TRBV28 to TRBJ2-7; the D gene is possibly TRBD1 (5 bases). The CDR3 extends over 14 amino acids. The V gene's germline CDR1 is MDHEN and CDR2 SYDVKM. The ends were cut back, 5 bases at V and 0 bases at J, with 11 bases in the middle. The CDR3 coding sequence is TGTGCCAGCAGTATATTCAGGGACTCCTACGAGCAGTACTTC. The encoded protein is CASSIFRDSYEQYF.

This clonotype was detected a few times. This rearrangement joins TRBV15 to TRBJ2-5; a weak D match, TRBD1 (6 bases). The J call is doubtful: the DNA matches TRBJ2-7 better. This CDR3 region has 14 residues. Per germline, CDR1 LNHNV and CDR2 YYDKDF (reference sequence). In DNA, the CDR3 is TGTGCCACCAGCACGTTGATGACAGGCGGCGAGCAGTACTTC. Translated: CATSTLMTGGEQYF.

This clonotype showed up just once. CDR3 in DNA: TGTGCCAGCAGTCCATCCAGTGCGGGGGGATCAGATAATGAGCAGTACTTC. Translated, it gives CASSPSSAGGSDNEQYF. V usage is TRBV27 and J usage is TRBJ2-1; 8 positions match TRBD2. The J call could be wrong; TRBJ2-7 is a better fit for the DNA end. Germline values: CDR1 MNHEY, CDR2 SMNVEV (reference sequence). This CDR3 spans 17 amino acids.